This entry lists 27 T cell receptor beta chains sequenced from one sample in a study of blood T cell repertoires in COVID-19. Clones were sequenced by immunoSEQ multiplex PCR, and TCRdb holds only the in-frame ones, with some missing. The sample has around 280,000 clones; about nine tenths are singletons. Sequenced material: PBMCs or T cells enriched from blood (not recorded which). These receptor sequences come from a woman between 40 and 55 years old who had recovered from COVID-19.

The rearrangement links TRBV2 to TRBJ2-4; TRBD2 matches 14 bases. The trim removed 2 bases at V and 3 bases at J, leaving 6 bases unmatched. The CDR3 spans 18 residues. The V gene's germline CDR1 is SNHLY and CDR2 FYNNEI. In nucleotides, the CDR3 is TGTGCCAGCAGTGAACGACTAGCGGGAGGGCCGGACAAAAACATTCAGTACTTC. It encodes CASSERLAGGPDKNIQYF.

The chain joins TRBV29-1 to TRBJ2-7; D is undetermined. The germline V gene has CDR1 SQVTM and CDR2 ANQGSEA. The CDR3 extends over 14 amino acids. Trimming removed 8 bases at V and 4 bases at J, with 21 bases between. CDR3 nucleotide sequence: TGCAGCCCATACCGGGTTTGGGTCCCGTACGAGCAGTACTTC. Its translation is CSPYRVWVPYEQYF.

This sequence joins TRBV4-1 and TRBJ1-1; TRBD1 matches 9 bases. The V gene's germline CDR1 is MGHRA and CDR2 YSYEKL. The CDR3 is made up of 15 amino acids. V was clipped by 2 bases and J by 11 bases; unmatched bases: 12. CDR3 nucleotide sequence: TGCGCCAGCAGCCAAATGCCCGGGACAGGGTCTTGGGCTTTCTTT. It yields the protein CASSQMPGTGSWAFF.

V and J are TRBV18 and TRBJ1-2, with 7 positions matching TRBD1. This CDR3 region has 16 residues. CDR1 is KGHSH, CDR2 LQKENI, per germline. The trim removed 3 bases at V and 1 base at J, leaving 8 bases unmatched. CDR3: CASSPQEGADNYGYTF. In nucleotides, the CDR3 is TGTGCCAGCTCACCGCAAGAGGGGGCAGATAACTATGGCTACACCTTC.

The V and J genes are TRBV2 and TRBJ2-3; 8 positions agree with TRBD2. V was clipped by 7 bases and J by 2 bases; unmatched bases: 5. Germline CDR1 reads SNHLY; CDR2 reads FYNNEI. CDR3 length: 14 amino acids. CDR3 bases: TGTGCCAGCAATGTAGCGGGGCACACAGATACGCAGTATTTT. Residues: CASNVAGHTDTQYF.

This chain links TRBV6-5 with TRBJ2-1; TRBD2 might be the D (7 bases). There are 14 residues in the CDR3. Looked up from germline, CDR1 is MNHEY and CDR2 is SVGAGI. V was cut by 0 bases and J by 9 bases, with 12 bases left in between. CDR3 DNA sequence: TGTGCCAGCAGTTACTCGCCAAGGGGGGGTGAGCAGTTCTTC. Translated: CASSYSPRGGEQFF.

This clone has just one count. V is TRBV7-3 and J is TRBJ2-1; 12 bases are a match to TRBD2. This CDR3 has 15 residues. CDR1 and CDR2 (germline): SGHTA, FQGTGA. The junction had 4 bases not matched to a gene; V was cut back by 4 bases and J by 6 bases. CDR3 in DNA: TGTGCCAGCAGCTCTGGACTAGCGGGACCCAATGAGCAGTTCTTC. It codes for CASSSGLAGPNEQFF.

This clone is a singleton in its sample. The chain has TRBV6-5 and TRBJ1-6, with 7 bases fitting TRBD1. The junction had 4 bases not matched to a gene; V was cut back by 2 bases and J by 9 bases. Germline V gene lookup returns CDR1 MNHEY and CDR2 SVGAGI. The CDR3 runs to 14 residues. CDR3 coding DNA: TGTGCCAGCAGTTACGACAGGGCCGGTTCACCCCTCCACTTT. Amino acids: CASSYDRAGSPLHF.

V usage is TRBV30 and J usage is TRBJ2-7, with no clear D. Germline V gene sequence: CDR1 GTSNPN, CDR2 SVGIG (reference sequence). Trimming left V 0 bases short and J 3 bases short, with 6 bases between. CDR3 length: 12 residues. CDR3 DNA sequence: TGTGCCTGGAGTGTATCGGGCTACGAGCAGTACTTC. Translation gives CAWSVSGYEQYF.

J is TRBJ1-1 and V is TRBV28; D is possibly TRBD1 (6 bases). Germline CDR1 MDHEN, CDR2 SYDVKM. The length of the CDR3 is 16 residues. V lost 7 bases to trimming and J lost 0 bases, with 18 bases between them. The CDR3 loop is CASTYQPQGLNTEAFF. The DNA of the CDR3 is TGTGCCAGCACTTACCAACCACAGGGACTGAACACTGAAGCTTTCTTT.

V usage is TRBV13 and J usage is TRBJ1-4, with D possibly matching TRBD1 (5 bases). V was trimmed by 7 bases and J by 5 bases, leaving 14 bases between them. CDR1 and CDR2 from the germline V gene are PRHDT and FYEKMQ (reference sequence). The CDR3 extends over 14 amino acids. This chain's CDR3 is CASTKGARNEKLFF. In DNA, the CDR3 is TGTGCCAGCACGAAAGGGGCGCGAAATGAAAAACTGTTTTTT.

This chain uses TRBV2 with TRBJ1-1; tentatively, D is TRBD1 (5 bases). CDR1 and CDR2 (germline): SNHLY, FYNNEI. The CDR3 runs to 15 residues. V lost 6 bases to trimming and J lost 0 bases, with 14 bases between them. The CDR3: CASRGWGRMNTEAFF. The CDR3 DNA follows: TGTGCCAGCAGGGGTTGGGGGAGGATGAACACTGAAGCTTTCTTT.

The gene calls are TRBV30 and TRBJ1-1, with D possibly TRBD1 on 6 matching bases. Deletions cut 5 bases from V and 7 bases from J, with 11 bases between. Germline CDR1 GTSNPN, CDR2 SVGIG (reference sequence). CDR3 length equals 11 residues. CDR3 in amino acids: CAWGRTVEAFF. Here the CDR3 DNA reads TGTGCCTGGGGCCGGACAGTTGAAGCTTTCTTT. The full variable domain, with the rest looked up from reference TRBV30 and TRBJ1-1, is SQTIHQWPATLVQPVGSPLSLECTVEGTSNPNLYWYRQAAGRGLQLLFYSVGIGQISSEVPQNLSASRPQDRQFILSSKKLLLSDSGFYLCAWGRTVEAFFGQGTRLTVV.

The rearrangement uses TRBV3-1 (or the pseudogene TRBV3-2) and TRBJ2-4; 9 nucleotides match TRBD1. The CDR3 covers 16 residues. Trimming removed 2 bases from V and 2 bases from J; junction bases left unmatched: 4. Germline V gene lookup returns CDR1 LGHDT and CDR2 YNNKEL (reference sequence). The CDR3 is CASSQTGGATKNIQYF. In DNA form, the CDR3 reads TGTGCCAGCAGCCAAACAGGGGGCGCGACCAAAAACATTCAGTACTTC.

This chain joins TRBV5-6 and TRBJ1-5; perhaps TRBD1 as D (6 bases). Germline CDR1 and CDR2: SGHDT and YYEEEE. Trimming took 1 base from V and 6 from J, leaving 11 bases between them. The CDR3 extends over 14 amino acids. Written as DNA, the CDR3 is TGTGCCAGCAGCTTGTGGGGGGGCGCTCAGCCCCAGCATTTT. Its translation: CASSLWGGAQPQHF.

The rearrangement links TRBV19 to TRBJ2-1; 8 bases match TRBD2. Germline loops: CDR1 LNHDA, CDR2 SQIVND (reference sequence). Unmatched junction bases numbered 11, after V lost 6 bases and J lost 4 bases. The CDR3 runs 16 residues. The CDR3 loop reads CASSNWGGRLYNEQFF. The CDR3 DNA sequence: TGTGCCAGTAGCAATTGGGGCGGGAGGCTTTACAATGAGCAGTTCTTC.

The CDR3 sequence: CASSPAGYEQYF. CDR3 coding DNA: TGTGCCAGCAGCCCGGCCGGGTACGAGCAGTACTTC. This rearrangement joins TRBV12-3 or TRBV12-4 to TRBJ2-7; D remains unclear. The CDR3 runs to 12 residues. Trimming took off 6 bases at V and 4 bases at J, with 10 bases between the two ends.

V usage is TRBV2 and J usage is TRBJ1-2; 12 nucleotides line up with TRBD1. Germline V lookup: CDR1 SNHLY, CDR2 FYNNEI. The CDR3 has 16 amino acids. V was clipped by 8 bases and J by 6 bases; unmatched bases: 13. The CDR3 sequence is CASQDSPGQGAHGYTF. DNA of the CDR3: TGTGCCAGCCAAGATTCCCCGGGACAGGGGGCTCATGGCTACACCTTC.

The chain carries TRBV5-1 and TRBJ2-1, with 7 bases lining up with TRBD2. The CDR3 length is 12 residues. J lost 9 bases, V lost 0 bases, and 0 bases had no gene match. CDR1 and CDR2 (germline): SGHRS, YFSETQ. The CDR3, as DNA: TGCGCCAGCAGCTTGGGGGAGGGTGAGCAGTTCTTC. This codes for CASSLGEGEQFF.

The chain has TRBV5-5 and TRBJ1-2; TRBD1 might be the D (5 bases). This CDR3 region has 15 residues. Germline assignment: CDR1 SGHKS and CDR2 YYEKEE (reference sequence). Trimming took 3 bases from V and 1 from J, leaving 13 bases between them. The CDR3 bases are TGTGCCAGCAGCTCCCTTGGGGGACTTAACTATGGCTACACCTTC. Encoded protein: CASSSLGGLNYGYTF.

The chain recombines TRBV6-5 with TRBJ1-6; TRBD1 might be the D (5 bases). This CDR3 is 15 amino acids long. CDR1 and CDR2 from the germline V gene are MNHEY and SVGAGI. Trimming stripped 0 bases from V and 8 bases from J, with 11 bases between. The CDR3 sequence is CASSYSGQGYSPLHF. The CDR3 DNA reads TGTGCCAGCAGTTACTCCGGCCAGGGTTATTCACCCCTCCACTTT.

The chain has TRBV12-3 or TRBV12-4 and TRBJ2-7; D is undetermined. The V end was cut by 3 bases, the J end by 2 bases, with 5 bases between. This CDR3 is 12 amino acids long. In nucleotides, the CDR3 is TGTGCCAGCAGTTTTTCTCCCTACGAGCAGTACTTC. As protein: CASSFSPYEQYF.

This clone was observed a single time. The V and J genes are TRBV5-4 and TRBJ2-3; 8 positions match TRBD1. The V gene's germline CDR1 is SGHNT and CDR2 YYREEE (reference sequence). The trim removed 3 bases at V and 4 bases at J, leaving 1 base unmatched. The CDR3 sequence is 13 residues long. The CDR3 sequence: CASSSQGADTQYF. Written as DNA, the CDR3 is TGTGCCAGCAGCTCACAGGGGGCAGATACGCAGTATTTT.

The V and J genes are TRBV7-9 and TRBJ2-7, with D maybe TRBD1 (5 bases). The CDR3 is made up of 14 amino acids. CDR1 SEHNR and CDR2 FQNEAQ come from the germline V gene (reference sequence). V shed 1 base and J shed 0 bases, with 7 bases lying between them. This chain's CDR3 is CASSLEGPSYEQYF. In nucleotides, the CDR3 is TGTGCCAGCAGCTTAGAGGGGCCCTCCTACGAGCAGTACTTC. Complete variable domain (other parts from reference TRBV7-9 and TRBJ2-7): DTGVSQNPRHKITKRGQNVTFRCDPISEHNRLYWYRQTLGQGPEFLTYFQNEAQLEKSRLLSDRFSAERPKGSFSTLEIQRTEQGDSAMYLCASSLEGPSYEQYFGPGTRLTVT.

The rearrangement links TRBV4-3 to TRBJ2-1, with TRBD2 matching 8 bases. V was pared by 2 bases and J by 6 bases, with 12 bases of the junction left unmatched. Germline V gives CDR1 LGHNA, CDR2 YSLEER. This CDR3 is built from 17 residues. Here the CDR3 DNA reads TGCGCCAGCAGCCAACAGTGGGGACTAGATTTCTTCAATGAGCAGTTCTTC. Translating it yields CASSQQWGLDFFNEQFF.

This clone came up once. The genes are TRBV6-2 or TRBV6-3 and TRBJ1-1; D perhaps matches TRBD1 (5 bases). Germline-derived CDR1 and CDR2 are MNHEY and SVGEGT. Trimming pared 2 bases from V and 7 bases from J, leaving 8 bases between. This CDR3 is built from 12 residues. The CDR3 loop is CASSYGGLEAFF. Here the CDR3 DNA reads TGTGCCAGCAGTTACGGGGGACTTGAAGCTTTCTTT.

The chain is built from TRBV7-2 and TRBJ2-7; D is perhaps TRBD1 (5 bases). In germline, CDR1 is SGHTA, CDR2 FQGNSA. The CDR3 is 18 residues long. V lost 4 bases and J 0 bases, leaving 22 bases between the germline ends. The CDR3 region has the DNA TGTGCCAGCAGCTATCTCTCTGGTCGGCAGGGTACCTCCTACGAGCAGTACTTC. Its translation is CASSYLSGRQGTSYEQYF.